The source of this TCR beta chain is a study of T-cell memory formation after mild COVID-19. Germline CDR1 is SNHLY and CDR2 is FYNNEI. The ends lost 5 bases at V and 4 bases at J; junction bases unmatched: 12. The CDR3 loop spans 16 amino acids. TCRdb called the 5' RACE reads again in MiXCR, with one record for every CDR3 protein. The table shows approximately 560,000 distinct CDR3 sequences, with 15% to 20% occurring only once. Sequenced sample: PBMCs or a T cell subset sorted from them (not recorded which). This receptor was obtained from an adult woman who had mild COVID-19 (a few samples of this study predate the infection). Cell type and time point are not known. The chain joins TRBV2 to TRBJ2-5, with TRBD2 identical over 8 bases. CDR3 sequence: CASSHRAAGARETQYF. The CDR3 DNA follows: TGTGCCAGCAGTCATCGGGCAGCGGGAGCCCGAGAGACCCAGTACTTC. The variable domain in full, with the rest retrieved from reference TRBV2 and TRBJ2-5, is EPEVTQTPSHQVTQMGQEVILRCVPISNHLYFYWYRQILGQKVEFLVSFYNNEISEKSEIFDDQFSVERPDGSNFTLKIRSTKLEDSAMYFCASSHRAAGARETQYFGPGTRLLVL.